The next 20 T cell receptor beta chains were all read from a single sample in a study of blood T cell repertoires in COVID-19. TCRdb's table, derived via immunoSEQ multiplex PCR, lists solely in-frame clones and lacks some. This sample yields approximately 300,000 clones, of which roughly 88% are seen a single time; under 2% belongs to the top ten. Sequencing used peripheral blood. These receptors were taken from a woman aged 45-59 years with acute or convalescent COVID-19.

The rearrangement links TRBV11-2 to TRBJ1-6, with 8 bases identical to TRBD1. Germline V gene sequence: CDR1 SGHAT, CDR2 FQNNGV. Trimming took 5 bases from V and 10 from J; bases not matched to a gene: 7. The CDR3 is 14 amino acids. CDR3 bases: TGTGCCAGCAGCATGACAGGGGAAGAATCACCCCTCCACTTT. Protein product: CASSMTGEESPLHF.

The J gene is TRBJ2-7, the V gene TRBV28; D possibly corresponds to TRBD1 (8 bases). V was pared by 4 bases and J by 2 bases, with 12 bases between. Germline lookup yields CDR1 MDHEN and CDR2 SYDVKM. The CDR3 spans 14 residues. CDR3 bases: TGTGCCAGCAGTTCCACAGGGGGGGCCTACGAGCAGTACTTC. This codes for CASSSTGGAYEQYF.

This clone was picked up one time. This chain connects TRBV28 to TRBJ2-6, with 8 bases fitting TRBD1. CDR3 size: 19 residues. The V gene end was trimmed by 4 bases and the J gene end by 0 bases; junction bases not matched to a gene: 11. The germline V gene encodes CDR1 MDHEN and CDR2 SYDVKM. CDR3 sequence reads: CASSSIRDRSSSGANVLTF. In nucleotides, the CDR3 is TGTGCCAGCAGTTCCATCCGGGACAGGAGCTCCTCTGGGGCCAACGTCCTGACTTTC.

The chain combines TRBV5-1 with TRBJ1-6; possible D gene TRBD1, 6 bases. Germline V gene lookup returns CDR1 SGHRS and CDR2 YFSETQ. Trimming removed 2 bases at V and 8 bases at J, with 14 bases between. This CDR3 is built from 15 residues. The CDR3 here is CASSLGGGDYSPLHF. CDR3 DNA sequence: TGCGCCAGCAGCTTAGGGGGTGGGGATTATTCACCCCTCCACTTT.

As to this clone: The same CDR3 arises from other DNA sequences in this sample as well. CDR3: CASSFWDRDNEQFF. The CDR3 DNA reads as TGTGCCAGCAGTTTTTGGGACAGGGACAATGAGCAGTTCTTC. The genes are TRBV27 and TRBJ2-1; TRBD1 agrees at 9 bases. Unmatched junction bases numbered 2, after V lost 3 bases and J lost 5 bases. Germline CDR1 reads MNHEY; CDR2 reads SMNVEV (reference sequence). There are 14 residues in the CDR3.

V usage is TRBV21-1 and J usage is TRBJ2-7; TRBD2 is taken as the D call from the table, unchecked against the DNA. TRBV21-1 constitutes a pseudogene. The CDR3 spans 12 residues. The CDR3, as DNA: TGTGCCAGCAGCAATCTCTCCCACGAGCAGTACTTC. Protein product: CASSNLSHEQYF.

The V call is TRBV27, the J call TRBJ1-6; D may be TRBD1 (5 bases). Trimming left V 5 bases short and J 8 bases short, with 19 bases between. Germline V lookup: CDR1 MNHEY, CDR2 SMNVEV (reference sequence). The CDR3 covers 16 residues. The CDR3 sequence is CASSRNRGSFDSPLHF. The CDR3 DNA sequence: TGTGCCAGCAGTCGTAATAGGGGATCCTTTGATTCACCCCTCCACTTT.

The sample holds a few counts of this clone. The chain carries TRBV9 and TRBJ2-7, with 7 positions matching TRBD1. The CDR3 has 15 amino acids. The ends lost 3 bases at V and 3 bases at J; junction bases unmatched: 9. Germline V gene data show CDR1 as SGDLS and CDR2 as YYNGEE. The CDR3 sequence: CASSAQRGPYYEQYF. The CDR3 coding sequence is TGTGCCAGCAGCGCACAAAGGGGGCCCTACTACGAGCAGTACTTC.

The gene calls are TRBV27 and TRBJ2-1; D is perhaps TRBD1 (6 bases). Deletions cut 8 bases from V and 7 bases from J, with 12 bases between. The germline V gene has CDR1 MNHEY and CDR2 SMNVEV (reference sequence). This CDR3 comprises 12 residues. The CDR3 loop is CASGQGKNEQFF. As DNA, the CDR3 is TGTGCCAGCGGTCAGGGGAAGAATGAGCAGTTCTTC.

This chain joins TRBV6-4 and TRBJ1-5, with a possible D match to TRBD1 (5 bases). The CDR3 is made up of 20 amino acids. CDR1 MRHNA and CDR2 SNTAGT come from the germline V gene. V was trimmed by 4 bases and J by 0 bases, leaving 25 bases between them. CDR3 protein: CASSVPGLPNILHSNQPQHF. DNA for the CDR3: TGTGCCAGCAGTGTCCCGGGACTCCCAAATATTTTACATAGCAATCAGCCCCAGCATTTT.

Here the CDR3 DNA reads TGTGCCAGCAGTGAAGCGCGAAGGGGGACGGTGATCCACGAGCAGTACTTC. This codes for CASSEARRGTVIHEQYF. The chain joins TRBV6-1 to TRBJ2-7; D possibly corresponds to TRBD1 (6 bases). Germline V gene sequence: CDR1 MNHNS, CDR2 SASEGT. CDR3 size: 17 residues. V was cut by 0 bases and J by 5 bases, with 20 bases left in between.

The chain uses TRBV28 and TRBJ2-7, with D possibly being TRBD2 (6 bases). This CDR3 is 15 amino acids long. V lost 6 bases, J lost 3 bases, and 18 bases lay in between. Germline loops: CDR1 MDHEN, CDR2 SYDVKM. The CDR3 coding sequence is TGTGCCAGCAGAGAGGGGATAGCGGCTTACTACGAGCAGTACTTC. Translation: CASREGIAAYYEQYF. Looking up the rest from reference TRBV28 and TRBJ2-7 gives the full variable domain: DVKVTQSSRYLVKRTGEKVFLECVQDMDHENMFWYRQDPGLGLRLIYFSYDVKMKEKGDIPEGYSVSREKKERFSLILESASTNQTSMYLCASREGIAAYYEQYFGPGTRLTVT.

This chain links TRBV4-1 with TRBJ2-1; TRBD1 matches 7 bases. Germline V CDR1 and CDR2: MGHRA, YSYEKL. The CDR3 is made up of 16 amino acids. The V gene end was trimmed by 4 bases and the J gene end by 6 bases; junction bases not matched to a gene: 12. The CDR3 here is CASSPYGTVIGNEQFF. The CDR3 DNA is TGCGCCAGCAGCCCTTATGGGACAGTAATTGGCAATGAGCAGTTCTTC.

The rearrangement uses TRBV27 and TRBJ1-5; 9 bases are shared with TRBD1. This CDR3 has 18 amino acids. CDR1 and CDR2 (germline): MNHEY, SMNVEV (reference sequence). With 2 bases clipped from V and 4 bases from J, the junction kept 12 bases outside the gene matches. As DNA, the CDR3 is TGTGCCAGCAGTTTAGCGAGGACCGGGACAGGGTATAATCAGCCCCAGCATTTT. Translating it yields CASSLARTGTGYNQPQHF.

This sequence joins TRBV30 and TRBJ2-7; TRBD1 might be the D (5 bases). V was trimmed by 1 base and J by 1 base, leaving 11 bases between them. Germline CDR1 GTSNPN, CDR2 SVGIG (reference sequence). The CDR3 has 14 residues. CDR3 nucleotide sequence: TGTGCCTGGAGTGAGGATGGGGCTTCCTACGAGCAGTACTTC. Its protein is CAWSEDGASYEQYF.

V usage is TRBV9 and J usage is TRBJ2-5; a possible D gene is TRBD2 (6 bases). V lost 0 bases and J lost 3, with 9 bases in between. The germline CDR1 and CDR2 sequences are SGDLS and YYNGEE. The CDR3 is 14 residues long. DNA of the CDR3: TGTGCCAGCAGCGTAGGGGAGGCTGAAGAGACCCAGTACTTC. Encoded protein: CASSVGEAEETQYF.

The chain combines TRBV5-4 with TRBJ1-3, with TRBD1 matching 9 bases. The CDR3 contains 17 residues. After removal of 0 bases from V and 7 bases from J, the junction contained 11 bases not matched to a gene. In germline, CDR1 is SGHNT, CDR2 YYREEE (reference sequence). The CDR3 protein is CASSLGGTGLSGNTIYF. The DNA for the CDR3 is TGTGCCAGCAGCTTGGGTGGGACAGGGCTTAGCGGGAACACCATATATTTT.

The chain joins TRBV30 to TRBJ1-4; TRBD1 matches 8 bases. Germline CDR1 and CDR2: GTSNPN and SVGIG (reference sequence). The V segment lost 3 bases and the J segment 8 bases; nucleotides outside the gene matches: 11. CDR3 size: 15 residues. In DNA form, the CDR3 reads TGTGCCTGGAGAAAACCGACAGGGGTATGGGAAAAACTGTTTTTT. This translates into CAWRKPTGVWEKLFF.

V and J are TRBV20-1 and TRBJ1-1, with D unresolved. The CDR3 consists of 11 residues. From germline, CDR1 is DFQATT and CDR2 SNEGSKA (reference sequence). The germline V and J ends were trimmed by 7 bases and 4 bases, with 10 bases remaining between them. The DNA for the CDR3 is TGCAGTGGGAGGCGGAGCACTGAAGCTTTCTTT. Protein sequence: CSGRRSTEAFF.

This sequence joins TRBV5-1 and TRBJ1-1; 11 nucleotides line up with TRBD1. CDR3 length: 20 amino acids. From germline, CDR1 is SGHRS and CDR2 YFSETQ. Losses at the gene ends were 6 bases for V and 2 bases for J; bases not matched to a gene: 21. The DNA for the CDR3 is TGCGCCAGCATCGGACCGGGACAGGGGGGCAAAGATAGATTAAACACTGAAGCTTTCTTT. Translating gives CASIGPGQGGKDRLNTEAFF. Full variable domain (remainder filled in from reference TRBV5-1 and TRBJ1-1): KAGVTQTPRYLIKTRGQQVTLSCSPISGHRSVSWYQQTPGQGLQFLFEYFSETQRNKGNFPGRFSGRQFSNSRSEMNVSTLELGDSALYLCASIGPGQGGKDRLNTEAFFGQGTRLTVV.